Given below is one TCR beta chain in context. Sequencing was performed with immunoSEQ multiplex PCR; in TCRdb, only in-frame clones are kept and a portion is missing. The sample comprises more than 1,200,000 clones, just under 99% of which are singletons, and 0.3% to 0.45% rests with the top ten. This entry belongs to a study of shared clonotypes between healthy human individuals. Trimming pared 3 bases from V and 4 bases from J, leaving 10 bases between. The CDR3 is made up of 14 amino acids. The germline V gene has CDR1 LNHDA and CDR2 SQIVND (reference sequence). The J gene is TRBJ2-1, the V gene TRBV19, with a tentative D call TRBD2 (5 bases). This receptor was identified in a young man in good health. Sequencing was performed on naive CD4+ T cells sorted from blood. This sample's subset: CD45RA+ positively selected. CDR3 DNA sequence: TGTGCCAGTAGTATCCGACTACATTACAATGAGCAGTTCTTC. Translation gives CASSIRLHYNEQFF. Full variable domain (rest looked up from reference TRBV19 and TRBJ2-1): DGGITQSPKYLFRKEGQNVTLSCEQNLNHDAMYWYRQDPGQGLRLIYYSQIVNDFQKGDIAEGYSVSREKKESFPLTVTSAQKNPTAFYLCASSIRLHYNEQFFGPGTRLTVL.